This T cell receptor (beta chain) was sequenced during a study of CD8+ T cells in alopecia areata. Study-wide results and caveats: Lesional scalp, notably in alopecia totalis/universalis, had clonality above that of normal scalp.

cDNA prepared by RNA extraction and subsequent reverse transcription served as the template for sequencing. Clones were sequenced by immunoSEQ multiplex PCR, and TCRdb holds only the in-frame ones, with some missing. The sample includes about 210,000 clones, approximately 72% of them seen just once. Treatment given: oral pan-JAK inhibitor, 5-10 mg twice daily. V was pared by 4 bases and J by 1 base, with 9 bases of the junction left unmatched. CDR1 is SNHLY and CDR2 is FYNNEI in the germline V gene. This CDR3 is 17 amino acids long. For this clone: What it recognizes is unknown.

The starting material was CD4+ T cells sorted from blood, obtained at week 44, from a patient treated with tofacitinib. This TCR was sampled from a human donor with alopecia areata. The chain has TRBV2 and TRBJ2-3; 9 bases are a match to TRBD2. CDR3 amino acids: CASSGRASGIRTDTQYF. The CDR3 bases are TGTGCCAGCAGTGGAAGGGCTAGCGGGATTCGCACAGATACGCAGTATTTT. The whole variable domain, filled in from reference TRBV2 and TRBJ2-3, reads EPEVTQTPSHQVTQMGQEVILRCVPISNHLYFYWYRQILGQKVEFLVSFYNNEISEKSEIFDDQFSVERPDGSNFTLKIRSTKLEDSAMYFCASSGRASGIRTDTQYFGPGTRLTVL.